The 2 T cell receptor beta chains listed next were all sequenced from one sample in a study of beta chain features in type 1 diabetes. Study observations and caveats: TCRB CDR3s were moderately but significantly shorter in Type 1 diabetes patients in all four CD4+ subsets.

Expressed TCRB transcripts were sequenced after all isolated RNA was converted to cDNA. Some clones are missing from TCRdb's copy, which holds only in-frame ones; the method was immunoSEQ multiplex PCR. There are a few hundred thousand clones in the sample; 14% occur only once, and about 0.02% lies in the top ten. The antigens these receptors bind are not known. Source material: naive CD4+ T cells from blood. These receptors originate from a man aged 25 to 40 with type 1 diabetes.

The chain combines TRBV19 with TRBJ1-1; D might be TRBD1 (5 bases). V lost 6 bases and J lost 4, with 12 bases in between. Germline assignment: CDR1 LNHDA and CDR2 SQIVND (reference sequence). This CDR3 is built from 13 residues. CDR3 residues: CASSPFRGTEAFF. The CDR3 nucleotides are TGTGCCAGTAGCCCCTTTAGGGGCACTGAAGCTTTCTTT.

This clone was detected a few times. The chain uses TRBV19 and TRBJ2-1; 7 bases agree with TRBD2. The CDR3 has 13 residues. Germline V gene sequence: CDR1 LNHDA, CDR2 SQIVND (reference sequence). V trimming: 3 bases; J trimming: 10 bases; junction bases outside the gene matches: 6. Here the CDR3 reads CASSMMGRGEQFF. CDR3 bases: TGTGCCAGTAGTATGATGGGGCGGGGGGAGCAGTTCTTC.